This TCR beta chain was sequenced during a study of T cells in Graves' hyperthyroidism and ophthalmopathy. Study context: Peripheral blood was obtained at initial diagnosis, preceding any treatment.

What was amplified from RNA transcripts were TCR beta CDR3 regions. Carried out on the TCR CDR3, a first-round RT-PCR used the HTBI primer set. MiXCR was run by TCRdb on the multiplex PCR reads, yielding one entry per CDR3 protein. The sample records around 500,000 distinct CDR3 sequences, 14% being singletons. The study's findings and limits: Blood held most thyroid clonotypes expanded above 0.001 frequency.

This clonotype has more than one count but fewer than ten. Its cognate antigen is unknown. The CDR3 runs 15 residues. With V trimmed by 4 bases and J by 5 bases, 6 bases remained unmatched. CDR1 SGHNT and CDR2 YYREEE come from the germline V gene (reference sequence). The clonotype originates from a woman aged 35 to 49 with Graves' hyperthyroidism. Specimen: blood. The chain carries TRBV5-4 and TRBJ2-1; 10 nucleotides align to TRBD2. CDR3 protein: CASSAGTSADNEQFF. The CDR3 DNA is TGTGCCAGCAGCGCAGGGACTAGCGCCGACAATGAGCAGTTCTTC.